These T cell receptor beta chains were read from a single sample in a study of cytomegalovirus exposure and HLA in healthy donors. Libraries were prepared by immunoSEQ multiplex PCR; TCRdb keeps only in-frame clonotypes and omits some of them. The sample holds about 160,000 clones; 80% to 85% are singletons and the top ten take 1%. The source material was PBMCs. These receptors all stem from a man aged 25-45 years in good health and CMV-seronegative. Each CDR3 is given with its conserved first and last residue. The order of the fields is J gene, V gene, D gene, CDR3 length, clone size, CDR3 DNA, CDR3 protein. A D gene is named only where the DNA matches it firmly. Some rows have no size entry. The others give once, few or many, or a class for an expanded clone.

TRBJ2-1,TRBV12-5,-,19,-,TGTGCTAGTGGTTTGGTACAAAAATGGGAGGGGGACTCCTACAATGAGCAGTTCTTC,CASGLVQKWEGDSYNEQFF
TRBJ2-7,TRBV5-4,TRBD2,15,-,TGTGCCAGCAGCTTGCGGGCTAGCGGCTCCTACGAGCAGTACTTC,CASSLRASGSYEQYF
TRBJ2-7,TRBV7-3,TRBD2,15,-,TGTGCCAGCAGCTTAAGGGGCGGGAGGAGCTACGAGCAGTACTTC,CASSLRGGRSYEQYF
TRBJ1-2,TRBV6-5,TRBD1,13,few,TGTGCCAGCAGTTACGGGACAGCCCTAGGCTACACCTTC,CASSYGTALGYTF
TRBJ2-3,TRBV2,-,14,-,TGTGCCAGCAGTGTGTTGTCTGGAGCAGATACGCAGTATTTT,CASSVLSGADTQYF
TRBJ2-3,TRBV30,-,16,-,TGTGCCTGGAACCTAAAAAGAGATGTGGAGGCAGATACGCAGTATTTT,CAWNLKRDVEADTQYF
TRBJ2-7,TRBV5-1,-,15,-,TGCGCCAGCAGCCGCGGTGCTAGTGGTCCCTACGAGCAGTACTTC,CASSRGASGPYEQYF
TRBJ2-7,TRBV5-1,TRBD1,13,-,TGCGCCAGCAGCTCAGGGGGCTCCTACGAGCAGTACTTC,CASSSGGSYEQYF
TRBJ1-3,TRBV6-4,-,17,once,TGTGCCAGCAGCGACGGGCCAAGCTCCATAGGTGGAAACACCATATATTTT,CASSDGPSSIGGNTIYF
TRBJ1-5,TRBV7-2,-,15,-,TGTGCCAGCAGCCCGGGTGCAAGGGAGAATCAGCCCCAGCATTTT,CASSPGARENQPQHF
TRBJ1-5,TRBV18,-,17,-,TGTGCCAGCTCACCATTTAACCGCGGAGGTAGCAATCAGCCCCAGCATTTT,CASSPFNRGGSNQPQHF
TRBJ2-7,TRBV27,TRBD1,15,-,TGTGCCAGCAGTTGGATGTCTGACAGGGCGGGCGAGCAGTACTTC,CASSWMSDRAGEQYF
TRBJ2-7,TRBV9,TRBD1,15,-,TGTGCCAGCAGCCAAGGGGGACAGGGGCCCCACGAGCAGTACTTC,CASSQGGQGPHEQYF
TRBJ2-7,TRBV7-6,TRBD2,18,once,TGTGCCAGCAGCTCCTTACTGAGGGGGAAGCGGGAGCCCCACGAGCAGTACTTC,CASSSLLRGKREPHEQYF
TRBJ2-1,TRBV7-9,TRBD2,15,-,TGTGCCAGCAGCTTCTCTAGCGGGCGGTACAATGAGCAGTTCTTC,CASSFSSGRYNEQFF
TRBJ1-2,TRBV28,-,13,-,TGTGCCAGCAGTTTCGGAGGGCGCTATGGCTACACCTTC,CASSFGGRYGYTF
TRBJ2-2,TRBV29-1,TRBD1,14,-,TGCAGCGCTAGGGCAGGGGGCGGCACCGGGGAGCTGTTTTTT,CSARAGGGTGELFF
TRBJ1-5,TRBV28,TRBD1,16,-,TGTGCCAGCAGGAGTTCCGGGACAGGGTTATGGCAGCCCCAGCATTTT,CASRSSGTGLWQPQHF
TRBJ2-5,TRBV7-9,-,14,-,TGTGCCAGCAGCTTAGACAGCTTCCAAGAGACCCAGTACTTC,CASSLDSFQETQYF
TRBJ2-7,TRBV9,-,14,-,TGTGCCAGCAGCGAGGGAGGAGGCTCCTACGAGCAGTACTTC,CASSEGGGSYEQYF
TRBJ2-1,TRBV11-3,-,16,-,TGTGCCAGCAGCCCCCTGAGCTCGAGCTCCTACAATGAGCAGTTCTTC,CASSPLSSSSYNEQFF
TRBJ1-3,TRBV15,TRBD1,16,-,TGTGCCACCAGCAGGAAGGACAGGGGGACGGGAAACACCATATATTTT,CATSRKDRGTGNTIYF
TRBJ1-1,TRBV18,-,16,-,TGTGCCAGCTCAACTTCGGGGGGGTCTGTCCGCACTGAAGCTTTCTTT,CASSTSGGSVRTEAFF